These 2 T cell receptor beta chains were all obtained from the same sample, sequenced in a study of blood T cells in healthy people across ages. Through a sample-barcoded 5' primer and a J-beta primer mix, a second PCR was run for roughly 6 to 12 cycles. TCRdb reprocessed the 5' RACE reads via MiXCR and lists one record per CDR3 protein. This sample carries under 850,000 distinct CDR3 sequences, 35% to 40% of them seen once, and the ten largest clones take around 13%. Sequencing used blood. The origin of the receptors is a young man in good health.

This clonotype appeared many times. This chain links TRBV29-1 with TRBJ2-1, with 7 bases lining up with TRBD1. The V and J ends lost 2 bases and 4 bases, in that order; junction bases with no gene match: 5. This CDR3 region has 14 residues. CDR1 and CDR2 from the germline V gene are SQVTM and ANQGSEA. The DNA of the CDR3 is TGCAGCGTTGAACGGTCAGGGGGTTACAATGAGCAGTTCTTC. Protein: CSVERSGGYNEQFF.

The table lists this clonotype with a few counts. This sequence joins TRBV12-3 or TRBV12-4 and TRBJ2-3, with a weak D call TRBD2 (6 bases). The length of the CDR3 is 16 residues. V was clipped by 7 bases and J by 1 base, with 18 bases between them. CDR3: CASTSRAGLGTDTQYF. CDR3 nucleotide sequence: TGTGCCAGCACTTCTCGAGCGGGCCTTGGCACAGATACGCAGTATTTT.